This TCR beta chain was captured by sequencing in a study of patients and donors after allogeneic stem cell transplantation. The V segment lost 0 bases and the J segment 4 bases; nucleotides outside the gene matches: 2. The CDR3 loop spans 14 amino acids. Germline loops: CDR1 DFQATT, CDR2 SNEGSKA (reference sequence). TCRdb re-analysed the RT-PCR reads in MiXCR, keeping a single row per CDR3 protein. This sample has roughly 200,000 distinct CDR3 sequences, with 35% to 45% found just once. The receptor was isolated from a human donor who was either an allogeneic HSCT recipient or a stem cell or donor lymphocyte infusion donor (not recorded which). It is not recorded whose cells these are; they may come from a transplant donor. Sample: blood, either unsorted or a sorted T cell fraction (not recorded which). V and J are TRBV20-1 and TRBJ1-1; 10 nucleotides line up with TRBD1. The CDR3 protein is CSAREGTGVTEAFF. DNA of the CDR3: TGCAGTGCTAGAGAAGGGACAGGGGTCACTGAAGCTTTCTTT.